Below, 15 T cell receptor beta chains from the same sample are listed, as sequenced in a study of shared clonotypes between healthy human individuals. Sequencing was performed with immunoSEQ multiplex PCR; in TCRdb, only in-frame clones are kept and a portion is missing. The sample gives around 320,000 clones, about nine tenths of which show up once; under 20% is in the top ten. Sequenced: memory CD8+ T cells sorted from blood. Documented subset: CD45RO+ cells pooled with CCR7-negative TemRA cells. The receptors derive from a man aged 18 to 30 in good health.

The chain has TRBV5-1 and TRBJ2-7; tentatively, D is TRBD2 (6 bases). CDR1 and CDR2 (germline): SGHRS, YFSETQ. The V end was cut by 1 base, the J end by 0 bases, with 14 bases between. CDR3 length equals 16 residues. The CDR3 nucleotides read TGCGCCAGCAGCTTGTTATGGGAGGATCCCTCCTACGAGCAGTACTTC. Translating it yields CASSLLWEDPSYEQYF.

V is TRBV4-1 and J is TRBJ2-7; D call uncertain. The germline gives CDR1 MGHRA, CDR2 YSYEKL. V gave up 1 base and J gave up 2 bases, with 12 bases separating them. This CDR3 is 15 amino acids long. CDR3 bases: TGCGCCAGCAGCCAAGCGTGGGCGAGGACCTACGAGCAGTACTTC. This gives the protein CASSQAWARTYEQYF.

CDR3 loop: CASSPPIQGVTGNTIYF. CDR3 DNA: TGTGCCAGCTCACCACCGATACAGGGGGTAACTGGAAACACCATATATTTT. The rearrangement links TRBV18 to TRBJ1-3; 8 nucleotides agree with TRBD1. V dropped 0 bases and J dropped 2; count of bases not matched to a gene: 6. The germline CDR1 and CDR2 sequences are KGHSH and LQKENI. The CDR3 contains 17 residues.

CDR3 bases: TGTGCCAGCAGCTTGAGGGAGGGCAACACCATATATTTT. Translating gives CASSLREGNTIYF. This chain links TRBV7-2 with TRBJ1-3; D ambiguous. This CDR3 comprises 13 residues. V lost 3 bases and J lost 7, with 10 bases in between. From germline, CDR1 is SGHTA and CDR2 FQGNSA. Filled out from reference TRBV7-2 and TRBJ1-3, the complete variable domain reads GAGVSQSPSNKVTEKGKDVELRCDPISGHTALYWYRQSLGQGLEFLIYFQGNSAPDKSGLPSDRFSAERTGGSVSTLTIQRTQQEDSAVYLCASSLREGNTIYFGEGSWLTVV.

J is TRBJ2-7 and V is TRBV21-1. TRBV21-1 is noted as a pseudogene. The CDR3 is 14 amino acids. CDR3 DNA sequence: TGTGCCAGCCGCGCCTCGGGCGGAACCTACGAGCAGTACTTC. It specifies CASRASGGTYEQYF.

The V call is TRBV7-2, the J call TRBJ2-3; 7 bases agree with TRBD1. The CDR3 consists of 14 residues. J gave up 4 bases and V 4 bases, and 5 bases lay outside the gene matches. Per the germline V gene, CDR1 is SGHTA and CDR2 is FQGNSA. The CDR3 here is CASSSQGLADTQYF. As DNA, the CDR3 is TGTGCCAGCAGCTCACAGGGGCTGGCAGATACGCAGTATTTT.

This chain connects TRBV18 to TRBJ2-7; a weak D match, TRBD1 (6 bases). V lost 3 bases to trimming and J lost 3 bases, with 12 bases between them. Germline V CDR1 and CDR2: KGHSH, LQKENI. CDR3 length: 14 residues. CDR3 sequence (DNA): TGTGCCAGCTCACCGGGGGCGAGAGGCTACGAGCAGTACTTC. Translation: CASSPGARGYEQYF.

This chain joins TRBV5-6 and TRBJ2-5; D ambiguous. V was clipped by 1 base and J by 6 bases, with 4 bases between them. The germline V gene has CDR1 SGHDT and CDR2 YYEEEE. This CDR3 region has 11 residues. CDR3 loop: CASSLSKTQYF. CDR3 DNA sequence: TGTGCCAGCAGCTTGTCAAAGACCCAGTACTTC.

This clone was seen once. J is TRBJ1-1 and V is TRBV6-6, with 8 bases aligning to TRBD1. CDR3 length: 12 residues. V was pared by 2 bases and J by 7 bases, with 0 bases of the junction left unmatched. CDR1 and CDR2 (germline): MNHNY, SVGAGI (reference sequence). CDR3 sequence: CASSYTGGEAFF. The CDR3 nucleotides are TGTGCCAGCAGTTACACAGGGGGTGAAGCTTTCTTT.

The chain couples TRBV11-2 to TRBJ2-3; D unclear. V was trimmed by 5 bases and J by 0 bases, leaving 12 bases between them. Germline V gives CDR1 SGHAT, CDR2 FQNNGV. The CDR3 runs 15 residues. The CDR3 region has the DNA TGTGCCAGCAGCCAGGCAGCAGTAAGCACAGATACGCAGTATTTT. Protein product: CASSQAAVSTDTQYF. Full variable domain (outside the CDR3, taken from reference TRBV11-2 and TRBJ2-3): EAGVAQSPRYKIIEKRQSVAFWCNPISGHATLYWYQQILGQGPKLLIQFQNNGVVDDSQLPKDRFSAERLKGVDSTLKIQPAKLEDSAVYLCASSQAAVSTDTQYFGPGTRLTVL.

The chain is built from TRBV5-4 and TRBJ2-1; weak D call: TRBD2 (6 bases). The CDR3 is 15 residues long. In germline, CDR1 is SGHNT, CDR2 YYREEE (reference sequence). V lost 1 base and J 1 base, leaving 9 bases between the germline ends. Here the CDR3 reads CASSLLAPSYNEQFF. The CDR3 region has the DNA TGTGCCAGCAGCTTGCTAGCGCCATCCTACAATGAGCAGTTCTTC.

As DNA, the CDR3 is TGTGCCAGCAGTTTACAGGGCCATGGTTCACCCCTCCACTTT. Protein: CASSLQGHGSPLHF. This sequence joins TRBV28 and TRBJ1-6; perhaps TRBD1 as D (5 bases). This CDR3 is 14 amino acids long. Germline V lookup: CDR1 MDHEN, CDR2 SYDVKM. Trimming shortened V by 2 bases and J by 9 bases, and 11 bases separated the two germline ends.

The chain couples TRBV7-9 to TRBJ2-2; maybe TRBD2 (5 bases). Germline assignment: CDR1 SEHNR and CDR2 FQNEAQ (reference sequence). The CDR3 length is 15 residues. V was shortened by 5 bases and J by 0 bases, with 10 bases between the two germline ends. The CDR3 reads CASSRTYTNTGELFF. CDR3 nucleotide sequence: TGTGCCAGCAGCCGGACTTATACGAACACCGGGGAGCTGTTTTTT.

Comments on this clone: Other nucleotide sequences in the sample specify the same CDR3. The V and J genes are TRBV6-5 and TRBJ2-5; D is unresolved. CDR1 and CDR2 from the germline V gene are MNHEY and SVGAGI. CDR3 size: 11 residues. Trimming took off 4 bases at V and 5 bases at J, with 5 bases between the two ends. The DNA of the CDR3 is TGTGCCAGCAGTTTGGGCGAGACCCAGTACTTC. It translates to CASSLGETQYF.

The rearrangement links TRBV7-9 to TRBJ2-7; unclear D gene. Germline CDR1 SEHNR, CDR2 FQNEAQ (reference sequence). The CDR3 contains 15 residues. The V end was cut by 5 bases, the J end by 2 bases, with 16 bases between. CDR3 loop: CASSPSTQTTYEQYF. The CDR3 DNA reads as TGTGCCAGCAGCCCTTCGACACAAACTACCTACGAGCAGTACTTC.